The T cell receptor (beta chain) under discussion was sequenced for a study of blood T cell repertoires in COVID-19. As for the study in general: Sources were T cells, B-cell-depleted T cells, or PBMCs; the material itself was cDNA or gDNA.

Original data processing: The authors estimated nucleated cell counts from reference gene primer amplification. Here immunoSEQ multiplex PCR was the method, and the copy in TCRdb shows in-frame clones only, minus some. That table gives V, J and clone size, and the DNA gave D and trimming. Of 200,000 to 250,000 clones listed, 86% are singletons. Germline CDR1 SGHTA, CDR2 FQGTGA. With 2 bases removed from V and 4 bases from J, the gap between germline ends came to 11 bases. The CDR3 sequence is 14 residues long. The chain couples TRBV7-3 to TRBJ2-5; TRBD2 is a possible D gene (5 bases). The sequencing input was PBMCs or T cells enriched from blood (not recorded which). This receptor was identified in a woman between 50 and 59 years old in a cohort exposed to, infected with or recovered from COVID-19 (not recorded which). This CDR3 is CASSLGGWAETQYF. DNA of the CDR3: TGTGCCAGCAGCTTAGGAGGCTGGGCAGAGACCCAGTACTTC.